The 3 T cell receptor beta chains below come from one sample, sequenced in a study of PD-1 blockade in classical Hodgkin lymphoma. TCRdb's table, derived via immunoSEQ multiplex PCR, lists solely in-frame clones and lacks some. The table includes about 84,000 clones, roughly 89% detected once. Each and every patient relapsed after autologous stem cell transplantation, and patients got differing brentuximab vedotin exposure. This specimen was peripheral blood mononuclear cells (PBMCs), taken at baseline. The receptors were sampled from a human donor with classical Hodgkin lymphoma.

The chain links TRBV9 to TRBJ2-1; 10 bases agree with TRBD2. The germline CDR1 and CDR2 sequences are SGDLS and YYNGEE. Trimming cost V 3 bases and J 4 bases; bases outside gene matches: 10. This CDR3 is 17 amino acids long. The CDR3 nucleotides read TGTGCCAGCAGCGCTAGACCCTTAGCGGGAGGTTACAATGAGCAGTTCTTC. Encoded protein: CASSARPLAGGYNEQFF.

The rearrangement uses TRBV7-2 and TRBJ2-3; TRBD2 matches at 9 bases. This CDR3 spans 15 amino acids. CDR1 is SGHTA and CDR2 is FQGNSA in the germline V gene. V was clipped by 6 bases and J by 1 base; unmatched bases: 5. CDR3 DNA sequence: TGTGCCAGCAGTCATAGCGGGAGTGGCACAGATACGCAGTATTTT. Translated: CASSHSGSGTDTQYF.

This clone was detected a few times. The chain carries TRBV5-4 and TRBJ2-3; possibly TRBD1 for D (5 bases). The CDR3 has 14 residues. The V end lost 2 bases, the J end lost 0 bases, and 7 bases lay between the germline ends. Per the germline V gene, CDR1 is SGHNT and CDR2 is YYREEE (reference sequence). The CDR3 DNA reads TGTGCCAGCAGCTTAAGGACAAGCACAGATACGCAGTATTTT. It yields the protein CASSLRTSTDTQYF.